This TCR beta chain emerged from a study of PD-1 blockade in mismatch repair-deficient tumors. Study summary: Patients had approximately 11 mismatch repair-deficient cancer types, all previously treated and progressing.

As regards this clone: Its specificity is unknown.

Method: immunoSEQ multiplex PCR; TCRdb's copy keeps in-frame clones and lacks some. Seen here are around 100,000 clones, about four fifths observed once, and the top ten hold 6.3%. Findings and limits, study-wide: After pembrolizumab, tumor-resident clones rose rapidly, then generally contracted before radiologic responses.

Mismatch repair deficiency was confirmed in all patients, by PCR or immunohistochemistry. TCRs were sequenced from a few patients responding to pembrolizumab. The TCR comes from an adult with mismatch repair-deficient cancer. The sample consisted of peripheral blood, taken 30 to 36 weeks after starting pembrolizumab.

For the CDR3, the DNA is TGTGCCAGTAGTATCGGGTGGGCAGGGGATAATCAGCCCCAGCATTTT. Its protein product is CASSIGWAGDNQPQHF. V gene TRBV19 combines with J gene TRBJ1-5; D is possibly TRBD1 (6 bases). This CDR3 spans 16 amino acids. Germline CDR1 reads LNHDA; CDR2 reads SQIVND (reference sequence). Trimming shortened V by 3 bases and J by 4 bases, and 16 bases separated the two germline ends.